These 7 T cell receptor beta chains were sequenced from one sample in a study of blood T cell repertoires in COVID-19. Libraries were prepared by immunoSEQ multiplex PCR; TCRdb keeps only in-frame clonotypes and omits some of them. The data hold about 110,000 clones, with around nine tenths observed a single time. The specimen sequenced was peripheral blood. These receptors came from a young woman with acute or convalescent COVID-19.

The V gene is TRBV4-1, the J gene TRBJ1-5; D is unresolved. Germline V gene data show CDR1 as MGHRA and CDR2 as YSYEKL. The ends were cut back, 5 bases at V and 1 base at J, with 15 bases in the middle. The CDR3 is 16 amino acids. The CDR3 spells CASSYILGESNQPQHF. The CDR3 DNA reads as TGCGCCAGCAGCTACATCCTCGGGGAGAGCAATCAGCCCCAGCATTTT.

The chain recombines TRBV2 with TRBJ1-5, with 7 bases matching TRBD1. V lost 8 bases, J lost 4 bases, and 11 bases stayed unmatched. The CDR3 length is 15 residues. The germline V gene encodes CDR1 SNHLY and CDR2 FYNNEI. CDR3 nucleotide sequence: TGTGCCAGCGGGAATCTGGGGACAGCGAATCAGCCCCAGCATTTT. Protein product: CASGNLGTANQPQHF.

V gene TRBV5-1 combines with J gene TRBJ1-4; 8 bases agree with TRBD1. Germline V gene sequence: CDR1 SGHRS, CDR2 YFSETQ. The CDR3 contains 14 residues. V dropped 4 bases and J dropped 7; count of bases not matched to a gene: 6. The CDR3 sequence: CASSLGQVGEKLFF. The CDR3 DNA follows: TGCGCCAGCAGCCTGGGACAGGTCGGTGAAAAACTGTTTTTT.

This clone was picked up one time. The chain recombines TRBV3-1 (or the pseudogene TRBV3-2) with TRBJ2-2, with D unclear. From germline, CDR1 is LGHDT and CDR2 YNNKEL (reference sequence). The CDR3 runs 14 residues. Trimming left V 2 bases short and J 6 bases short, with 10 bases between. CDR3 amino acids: CASSQSRSSGELFF. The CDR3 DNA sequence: TGTGCCAGCAGCCAAAGCCGTTCCTCCGGGGAGCTGTTTTTT.

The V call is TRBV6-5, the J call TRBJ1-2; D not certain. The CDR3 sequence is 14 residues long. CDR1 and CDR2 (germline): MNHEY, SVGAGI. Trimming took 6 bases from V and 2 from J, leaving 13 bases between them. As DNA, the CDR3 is TGTGCCAGCAGGCATGCCCTGGAGAACTATGGCTACACCTTC. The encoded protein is CASRHALENYGYTF.

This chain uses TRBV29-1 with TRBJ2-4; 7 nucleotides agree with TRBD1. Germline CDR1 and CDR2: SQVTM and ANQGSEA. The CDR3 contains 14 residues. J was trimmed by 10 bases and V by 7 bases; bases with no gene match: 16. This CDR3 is CSALAQQGSGIQYF. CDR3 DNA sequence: TGCAGCGCCCTGGCCCAACAGGGGAGTGGAATTCAGTACTTC. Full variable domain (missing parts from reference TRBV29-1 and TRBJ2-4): SAVISQKPSRDICQRGTSLTIQCQVDSQVTMMFWYRQQPGQSLTLIATANQGSEATYESGFVIDKFPISRPNLTFSTLTVSNMSPEDSSIYLCSALAQQGSGIQYFGAGTRLSVL.

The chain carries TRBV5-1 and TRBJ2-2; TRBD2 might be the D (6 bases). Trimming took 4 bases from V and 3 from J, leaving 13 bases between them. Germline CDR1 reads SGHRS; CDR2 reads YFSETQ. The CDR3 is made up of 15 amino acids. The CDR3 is CASSPGTWDTGELFF. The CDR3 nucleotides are TGCGCCAGCAGCCCCGGGACTTGGGACACCGGGGAGCTGTTTTTT.